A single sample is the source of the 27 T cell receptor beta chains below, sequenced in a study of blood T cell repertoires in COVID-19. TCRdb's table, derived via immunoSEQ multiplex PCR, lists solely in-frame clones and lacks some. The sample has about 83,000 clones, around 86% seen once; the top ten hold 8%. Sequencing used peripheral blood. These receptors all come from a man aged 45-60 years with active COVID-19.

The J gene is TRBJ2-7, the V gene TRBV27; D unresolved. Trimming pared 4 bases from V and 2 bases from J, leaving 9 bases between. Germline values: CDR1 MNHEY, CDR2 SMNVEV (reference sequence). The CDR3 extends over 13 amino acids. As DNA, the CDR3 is TGTGCCAGCAGTTCCCCCCGGGCCTACGAGCAGTACTTC. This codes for CASSSPRAYEQYF.

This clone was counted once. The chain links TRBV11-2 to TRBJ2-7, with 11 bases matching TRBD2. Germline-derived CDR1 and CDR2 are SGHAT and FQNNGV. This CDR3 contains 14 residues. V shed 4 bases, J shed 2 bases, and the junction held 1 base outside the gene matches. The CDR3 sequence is CASSSTSGAYEQYF. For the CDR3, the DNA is TGTGCCAGCAGCTCGACTAGCGGGGCCTACGAGCAGTACTTC. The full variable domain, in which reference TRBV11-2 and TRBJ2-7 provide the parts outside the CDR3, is EAGVAQSPRYKIIEKRQSVAFWCNPISGHATLYWYQQILGQGPKLLIQFQNNGVVDDSQLPKDRFSAERLKGVDSTLKIQPAKLEDSAVYLCASSSTSGAYEQYFGPGTRLTVT.

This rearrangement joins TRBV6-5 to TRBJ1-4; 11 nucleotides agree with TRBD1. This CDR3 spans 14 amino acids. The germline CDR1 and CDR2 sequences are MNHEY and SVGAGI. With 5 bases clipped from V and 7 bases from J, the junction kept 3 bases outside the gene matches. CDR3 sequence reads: CASSRTGGGEKLFF. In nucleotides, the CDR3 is TGTGCCAGCAGTCGGACAGGGGGCGGTGAAAAACTGTTTTTT.

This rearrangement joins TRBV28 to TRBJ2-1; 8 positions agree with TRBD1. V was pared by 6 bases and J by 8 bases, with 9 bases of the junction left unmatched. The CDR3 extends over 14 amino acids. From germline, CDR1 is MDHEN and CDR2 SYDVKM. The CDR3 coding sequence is TGTGCCAGCAGCAGGGACAGGATAGGGGATGAGCAGTTCTTC. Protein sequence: CASSRDRIGDEQFF.

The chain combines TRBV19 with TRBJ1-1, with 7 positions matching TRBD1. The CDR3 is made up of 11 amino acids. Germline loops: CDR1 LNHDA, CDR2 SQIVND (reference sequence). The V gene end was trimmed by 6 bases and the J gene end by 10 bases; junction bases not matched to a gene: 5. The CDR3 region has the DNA TGTGCCAGTAGACGACAGGGAGGAGCTTTCTTT. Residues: CASRRQGGAFF. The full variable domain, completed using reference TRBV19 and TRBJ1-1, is DGGITQSPKYLFRKEGQNVTLSCEQNLNHDAMYWYRQDPGQGLRLIYYSQIVNDFQKGDIAEGYSVSREKKESFPLTVTSAQKNPTAFYLCASRRQGGAFFGQGTRLTVV.

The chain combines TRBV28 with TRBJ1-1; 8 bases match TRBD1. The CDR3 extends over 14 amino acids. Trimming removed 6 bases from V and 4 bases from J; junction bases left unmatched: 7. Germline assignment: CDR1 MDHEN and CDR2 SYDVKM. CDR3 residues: CASSHRQGFTEAFF. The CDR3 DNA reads TGTGCCAGCAGCCACCGACAGGGGTTCACTGAAGCTTTCTTT.

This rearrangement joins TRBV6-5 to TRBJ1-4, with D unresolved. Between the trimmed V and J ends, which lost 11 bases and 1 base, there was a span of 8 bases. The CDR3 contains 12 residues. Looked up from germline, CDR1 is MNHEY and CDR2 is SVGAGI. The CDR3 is CAGSRTNEKLFF. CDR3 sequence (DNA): TGTGCCGGCTCAAGAACTAATGAAAAACTGTTTTTT.

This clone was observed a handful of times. This chain's CDR3 is CASSDDRGSSYNSPLHF. The CDR3 nucleotides read TGTGCCAGCAGCGACGACAGGGGGAGCTCCTATAATTCACCCCTCCACTTT. The V call is TRBV7-9, the J call TRBJ1-6; TRBD1 aligns across 9 bases. Trimming at V came to 5 bases and at J to 0 bases, leaving 5 bases not matched to a gene. This CDR3 region has 17 residues. Germline values: CDR1 SEHNR, CDR2 FQNEAQ (reference sequence).

CDR3 loop: CASSWQGVSDQPQHF. Written as DNA, the CDR3 is TGTGCCAGTAGTTGGCAGGGGGTGTCAGATCAGCCCCAGCATTTT. The genes are TRBV19 and TRBJ1-5; 7 bases agree with TRBD1. Germline assignment: CDR1 LNHDA and CDR2 SQIVND (reference sequence). The V and J ends lost 5 bases and 5 bases, in that order; junction bases with no gene match: 9. The CDR3 covers 15 residues.

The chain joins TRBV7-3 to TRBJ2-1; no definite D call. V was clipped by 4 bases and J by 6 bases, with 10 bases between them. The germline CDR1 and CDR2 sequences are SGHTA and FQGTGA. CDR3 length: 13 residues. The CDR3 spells CASSYYRGNEQFF. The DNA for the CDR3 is TGTGCCAGCAGCTACTATCGCGGCAATGAGCAGTTCTTC.

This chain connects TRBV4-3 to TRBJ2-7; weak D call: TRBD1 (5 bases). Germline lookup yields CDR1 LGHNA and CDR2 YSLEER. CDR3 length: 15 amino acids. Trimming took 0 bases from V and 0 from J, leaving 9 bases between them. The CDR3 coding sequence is TGCGCCAGCAGCCAAGATCGCAGGGACTCCTACGAGCAGTACTTC. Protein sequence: CASSQDRRDSYEQYF.

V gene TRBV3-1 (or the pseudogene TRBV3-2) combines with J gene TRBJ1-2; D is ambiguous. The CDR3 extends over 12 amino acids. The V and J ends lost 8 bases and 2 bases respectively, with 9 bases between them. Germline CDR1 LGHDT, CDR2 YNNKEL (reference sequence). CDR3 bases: TGTGCCAGCTCCTTTTCCAACTATGGCTACACCTTC. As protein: CASSFSNYGYTF.

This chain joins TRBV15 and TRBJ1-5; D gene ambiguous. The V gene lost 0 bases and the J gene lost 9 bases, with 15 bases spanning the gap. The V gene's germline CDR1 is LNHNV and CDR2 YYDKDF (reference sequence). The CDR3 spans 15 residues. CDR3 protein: CATSRDPRRAGPQHF. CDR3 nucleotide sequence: TGTGCCACCAGCAGAGATCCAAGGAGGGCAGGGCCCCAGCATTTT.

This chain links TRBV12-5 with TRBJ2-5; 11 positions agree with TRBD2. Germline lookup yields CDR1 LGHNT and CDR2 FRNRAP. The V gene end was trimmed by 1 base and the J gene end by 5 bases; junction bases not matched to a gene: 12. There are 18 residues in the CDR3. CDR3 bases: TGTGCTAGTGGTTTGGCGACAGCCACTAGCGGGAGATGGGAGACCCAGTACTTC. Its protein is CASGLATATSGRWETQYF.

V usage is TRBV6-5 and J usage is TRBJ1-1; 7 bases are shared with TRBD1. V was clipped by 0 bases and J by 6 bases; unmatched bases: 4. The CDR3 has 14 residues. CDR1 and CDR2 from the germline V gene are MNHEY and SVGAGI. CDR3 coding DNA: TGTGCCAGCAGTTACTCGGGTCAGGGGGCTGAAGCTTTCTTT. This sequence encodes CASSYSGQGAEAFF.

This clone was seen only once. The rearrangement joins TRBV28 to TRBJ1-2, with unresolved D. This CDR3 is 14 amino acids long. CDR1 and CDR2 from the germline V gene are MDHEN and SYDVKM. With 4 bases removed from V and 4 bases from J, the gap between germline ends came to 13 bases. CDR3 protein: CASSYQAGTYGYTF. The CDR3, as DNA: TGTGCCAGCAGTTATCAGGCGGGAACCTATGGCTACACCTTC.

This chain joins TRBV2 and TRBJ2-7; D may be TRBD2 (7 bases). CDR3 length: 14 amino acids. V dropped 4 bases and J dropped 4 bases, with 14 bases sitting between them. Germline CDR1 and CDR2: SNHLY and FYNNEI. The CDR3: CASSGQRGQYEQYF. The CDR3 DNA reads TGTGCCAGCAGTGGACAGCGGGGACAATACGAGCAGTACTTC. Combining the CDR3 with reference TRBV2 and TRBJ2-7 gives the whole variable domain EPEVTQTPSHQVTQMGQEVILRCVPISNHLYFYWYRQILGQKVEFLVSFYNNEISEKSEIFDDQFSVERPDGSNFTLKIRSTKLEDSAMYFCASSGQRGQYEQYFGPGTRLTVT.

The CDR3 here is CASSLAHLAGVNRETQYF. The CDR3 nucleotides are TGTGCCAGCAGCTTAGCCCATTTAGCGGGAGTAAATCGGGAGACCCAGTACTTC. This chain links TRBV7-9 with TRBJ2-5, with 9 bases fitting TRBD2. The V gene end was trimmed by 0 bases and the J gene end by 5 bases; junction bases not matched to a gene: 13. This CDR3 spans 18 amino acids. Per the germline V gene, CDR1 is SEHNR and CDR2 is FQNEAQ (reference sequence).

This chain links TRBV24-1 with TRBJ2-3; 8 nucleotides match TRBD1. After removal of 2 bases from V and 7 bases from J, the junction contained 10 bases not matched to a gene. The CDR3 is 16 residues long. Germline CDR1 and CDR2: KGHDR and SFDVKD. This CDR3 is CATSDYGQGNGNTQYF. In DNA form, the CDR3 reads TGTGCCACCAGTGATTACGGACAGGGAAATGGGAATACGCAGTATTTT.

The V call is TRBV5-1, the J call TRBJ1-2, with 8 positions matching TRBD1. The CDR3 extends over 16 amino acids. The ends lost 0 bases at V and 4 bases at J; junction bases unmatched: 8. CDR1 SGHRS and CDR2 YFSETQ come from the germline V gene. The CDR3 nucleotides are TGCGCCAGCAGCTTGGCGGGGGGACAGGTGATCTATGGCTACACCTTC. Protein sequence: CASSLAGGQVIYGYTF.

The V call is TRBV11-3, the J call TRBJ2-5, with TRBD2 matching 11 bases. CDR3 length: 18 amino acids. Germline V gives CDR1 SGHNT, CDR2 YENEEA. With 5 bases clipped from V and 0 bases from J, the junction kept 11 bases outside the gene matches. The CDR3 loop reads CASSMSPGLADNQETQYF. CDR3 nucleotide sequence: TGTGCCAGCAGCATGAGTCCGGGACTAGCGGATAACCAAGAGACCCAGTACTTC.

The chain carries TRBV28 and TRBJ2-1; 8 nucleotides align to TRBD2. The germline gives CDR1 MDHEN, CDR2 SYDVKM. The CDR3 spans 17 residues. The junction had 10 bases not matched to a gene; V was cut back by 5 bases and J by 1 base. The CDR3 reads CASSLPREGRSYNEQFF. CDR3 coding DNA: TGTGCCAGCAGTCTACCACGGGAGGGCAGATCCTACAATGAGCAGTTCTTC.

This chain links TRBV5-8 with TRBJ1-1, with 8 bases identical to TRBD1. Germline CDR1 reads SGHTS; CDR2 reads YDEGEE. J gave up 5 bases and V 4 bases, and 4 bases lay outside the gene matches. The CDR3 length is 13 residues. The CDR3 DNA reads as TGTGCCAGCAGCAAGGACAGGGCGACTGAAGCTTTCTTT. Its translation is CASSKDRATEAFF.

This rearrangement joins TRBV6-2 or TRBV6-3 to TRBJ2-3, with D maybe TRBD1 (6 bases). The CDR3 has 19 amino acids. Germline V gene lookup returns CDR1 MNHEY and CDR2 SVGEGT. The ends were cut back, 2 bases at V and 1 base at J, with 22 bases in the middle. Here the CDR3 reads CASSYPTRTTGGGTDTQYF. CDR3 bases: TGTGCCAGCAGTTACCCGACCCGGACGACAGGAGGCGGCACAGATACGCAGTATTTT.

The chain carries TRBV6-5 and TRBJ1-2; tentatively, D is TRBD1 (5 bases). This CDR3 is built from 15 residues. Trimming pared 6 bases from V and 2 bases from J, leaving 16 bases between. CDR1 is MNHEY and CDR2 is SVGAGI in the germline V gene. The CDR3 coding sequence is TGTGCCAGCAGCGTACCGGGGGTGATAAACTATGGCTACACCTTC. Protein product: CASSVPGVINYGYTF.

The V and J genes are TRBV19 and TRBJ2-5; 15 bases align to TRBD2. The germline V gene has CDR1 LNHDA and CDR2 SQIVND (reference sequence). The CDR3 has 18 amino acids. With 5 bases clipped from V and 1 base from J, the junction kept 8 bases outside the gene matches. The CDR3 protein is CASSRPGTSGGLQETQYF. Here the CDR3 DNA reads TGTGCCAGTAGTCGTCCCGGGACTAGCGGGGGGCTCCAAGAGACCCAGTACTTC. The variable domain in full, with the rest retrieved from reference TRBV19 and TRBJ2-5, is DGGITQSPKYLFRKEGQNVTLSCEQNLNHDAMYWYRQDPGQGLRLIYYSQIVNDFQKGDIAEGYSVSREKKESFPLTVTSAQKNPTAFYLCASSRPGTSGGLQETQYFGPGTRLLVL.

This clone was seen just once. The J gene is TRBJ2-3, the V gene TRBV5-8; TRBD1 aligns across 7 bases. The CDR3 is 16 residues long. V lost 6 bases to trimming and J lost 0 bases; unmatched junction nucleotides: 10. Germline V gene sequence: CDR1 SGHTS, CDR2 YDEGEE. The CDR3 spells CASILQGSSSTDTQYF. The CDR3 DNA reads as TGTGCCAGCATATTACAGGGGTCCTCTAGCACAGATACGCAGTATTTT.